The present T cell receptor beta chain was sequenced within a study of blood T cell repertoires in COVID-19. Whole-study context: Italy, Spain and the United States were the sources of the convalescent and acute COVID-19 samples.

Authors' analysis steps: Nucleated cell number was recorded as an estimate derived from reference gene primer amplification. Data came from immunoSEQ multiplex PCR; TCRdb stores just in-frame clones and leaves some out. That table is the source of V, J and clone size, and D and trimming were worked out from the DNA. The data contain 110,000 or so clones, about 85% of them seen just once; the ten biggest clones take up 3.4%. The CDR3 has 13 residues. Trimming took off 2 bases at V and 3 bases at J, with 5 bases between the two ends. Sequencing was done on a sample of peripheral blood. V usage is TRBV23-1 and J usage is TRBJ2-1; D ambiguous. TRBV23-1 counts as an open reading frame of uncertain function. This TCR came from a man aged 35-49 years with acute or convalescent COVID-19. CDR3 sequence: CASSQRCYNEQFF. In nucleotides, the CDR3 is TGCGCCAGCAGTCAACGTTGCTACAATGAGCAGTTCTTC.